This TCR beta chain came from a study of cytomegalovirus exposure and HLA in healthy donors. The PCR had 60 Vbeta and 13 Jbeta primers. Using immunoSEQ multiplex PCR, the repertoire was profiled, and TCRdb retains in-frame clones only, with some absent. The data hold 150,000 to 200,000 clones, with about 75% observed a single time. Germline assignment: CDR1 LNHNV and CDR2 YYDKDF (reference sequence). The CDR3 covers 15 residues. Trimming pared 6 bases from V and 4 bases from J, leaving 16 bases between. The source material was PBMCs. The receptor was isolated from a woman aged 40 to 50 in good health and CMV-seropositive. This chain connects TRBV15 to TRBJ1-5; a possible D gene is TRBD1 (5 bases). The chain's CDR3 is CATRAGGYMNQPQHF. DNA for the CDR3: TGTGCCACCAGAGCGGGGGGTTACATGAATCAGCCCCAGCATTTT.